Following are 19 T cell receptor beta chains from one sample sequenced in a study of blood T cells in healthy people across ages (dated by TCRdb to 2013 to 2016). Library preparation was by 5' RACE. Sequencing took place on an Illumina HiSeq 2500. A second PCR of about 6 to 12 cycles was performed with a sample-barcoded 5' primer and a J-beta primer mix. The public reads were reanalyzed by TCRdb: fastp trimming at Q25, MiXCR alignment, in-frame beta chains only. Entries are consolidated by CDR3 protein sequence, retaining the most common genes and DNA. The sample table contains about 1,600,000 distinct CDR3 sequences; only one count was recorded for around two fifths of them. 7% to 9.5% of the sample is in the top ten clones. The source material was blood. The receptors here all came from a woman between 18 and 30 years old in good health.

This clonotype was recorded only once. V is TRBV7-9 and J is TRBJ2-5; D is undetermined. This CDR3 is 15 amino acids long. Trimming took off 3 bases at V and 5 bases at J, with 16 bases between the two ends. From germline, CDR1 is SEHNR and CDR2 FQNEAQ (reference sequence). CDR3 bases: TGTGCCAGCAGCTTCTTCCGAAGAGACGTCGAGACCCAGTACTTC. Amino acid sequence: CASSFFRRDVETQYF.

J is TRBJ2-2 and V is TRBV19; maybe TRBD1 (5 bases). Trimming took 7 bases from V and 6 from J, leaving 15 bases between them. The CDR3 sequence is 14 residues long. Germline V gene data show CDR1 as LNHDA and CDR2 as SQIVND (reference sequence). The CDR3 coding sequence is TGTGCCAGTACCGCTCCCGTAGGGGCCGGGGAGCTGTTTTTT. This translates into CASTAPVGAGELFF.

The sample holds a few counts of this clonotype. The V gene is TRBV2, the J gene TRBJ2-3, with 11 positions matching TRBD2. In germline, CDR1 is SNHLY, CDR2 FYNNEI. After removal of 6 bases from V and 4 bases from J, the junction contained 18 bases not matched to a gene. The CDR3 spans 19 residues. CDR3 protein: CASSTLRPSGRSEADTQYF. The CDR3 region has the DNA TGTGCCAGCAGCACTCTACGTCCTAGCGGGAGGTCCGAGGCAGATACGCAGTATTTT.

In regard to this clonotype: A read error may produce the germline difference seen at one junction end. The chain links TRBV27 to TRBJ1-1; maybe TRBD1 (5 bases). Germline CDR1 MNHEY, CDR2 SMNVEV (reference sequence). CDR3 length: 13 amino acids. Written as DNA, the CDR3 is TGTGCCAGCAGTGTATCCGACAGCGGAGAAGCTTTCTTT. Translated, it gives CASSVSDSGEAFF.

Here the CDR3 reads CASSTGLRLPGEQYF. The CDR3 DNA sequence: TGTGCCAGCTCCACGGGACTCCGACTCCCGGGCGAGCAGTACTTC. The rearrangement uses TRBV3-1 and TRBJ2-5; D is possibly TRBD2 (6 bases). The J call may be mistaken, given a closer DNA end match to TRBJ2-7. Germline V gives CDR1 LGHDT, CDR2 YNNKEL (reference sequence). This CDR3 comprises 15 residues.

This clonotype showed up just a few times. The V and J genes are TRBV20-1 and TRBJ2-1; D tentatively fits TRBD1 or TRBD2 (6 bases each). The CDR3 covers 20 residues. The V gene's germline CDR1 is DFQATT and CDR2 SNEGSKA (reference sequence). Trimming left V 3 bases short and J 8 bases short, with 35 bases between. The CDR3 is CSASGQLFRGLHHLLYEQFF. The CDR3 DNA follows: TGCAGTGCTAGTGGGCAACTCTTCCGGGGGCTCCACCACCTTTTGTATGAGCAGTTCTTC.

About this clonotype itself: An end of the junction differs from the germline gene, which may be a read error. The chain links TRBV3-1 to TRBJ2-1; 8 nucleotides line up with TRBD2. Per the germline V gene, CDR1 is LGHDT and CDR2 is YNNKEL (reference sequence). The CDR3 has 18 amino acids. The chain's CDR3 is CASSQAARGAGAYNEQFF. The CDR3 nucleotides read TGTGCCAGTAGCCAAGCCGCGCGGGGGGCAGGAGCCTACAATGAGCAGTTCTTC.

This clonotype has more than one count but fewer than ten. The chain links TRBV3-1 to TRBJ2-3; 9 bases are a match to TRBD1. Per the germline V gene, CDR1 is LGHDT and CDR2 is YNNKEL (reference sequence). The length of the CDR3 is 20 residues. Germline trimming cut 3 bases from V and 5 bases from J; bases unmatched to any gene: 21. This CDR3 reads CASSHKWEPGQGSRRDTQYF. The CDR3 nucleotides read TGTGCCAGCAGCCACAAGTGGGAACCGGGACAGGGTTCCCGGAGAGATACGCAGTATTTT.

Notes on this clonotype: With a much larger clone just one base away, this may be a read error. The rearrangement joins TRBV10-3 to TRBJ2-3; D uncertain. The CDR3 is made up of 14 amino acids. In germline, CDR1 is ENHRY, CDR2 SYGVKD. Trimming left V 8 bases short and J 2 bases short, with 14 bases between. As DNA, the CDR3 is TGTGCCATCTCGGTGCCAACCATCACAGATACGCAGTATTTT. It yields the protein CAISVPTITDTQYF.

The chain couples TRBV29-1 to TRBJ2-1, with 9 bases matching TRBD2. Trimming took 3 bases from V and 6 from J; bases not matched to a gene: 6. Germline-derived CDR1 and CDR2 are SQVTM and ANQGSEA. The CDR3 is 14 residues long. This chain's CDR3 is CSVDGSGGPNEQFF. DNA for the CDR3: TGCAGCGTTGATGGAAGCGGGGGGCCCAATGAGCAGTTCTTC.

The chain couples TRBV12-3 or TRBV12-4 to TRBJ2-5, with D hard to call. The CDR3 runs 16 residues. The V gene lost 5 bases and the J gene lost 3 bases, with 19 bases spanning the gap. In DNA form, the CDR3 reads TGTGCCAGCAGTATCCCCCGACGCCCGAGAGAAGAGACCCAGTACTTC. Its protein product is CASSIPRRPREETQYF.

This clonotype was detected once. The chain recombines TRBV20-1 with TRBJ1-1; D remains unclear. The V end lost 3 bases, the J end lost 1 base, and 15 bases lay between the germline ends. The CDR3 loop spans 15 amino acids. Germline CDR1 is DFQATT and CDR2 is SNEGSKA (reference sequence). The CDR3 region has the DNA TGCAGTGCTAGGACCCTGGACCGGGGGAACACTGAAGCTTTCTTT. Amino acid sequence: CSARTLDRGNTEAFF.

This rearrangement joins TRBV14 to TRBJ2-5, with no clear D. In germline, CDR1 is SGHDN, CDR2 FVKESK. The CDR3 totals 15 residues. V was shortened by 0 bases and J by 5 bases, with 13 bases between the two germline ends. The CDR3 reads CASSQDRQRRETQYF. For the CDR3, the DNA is TGTGCCAGCAGCCAAGATCGTCAGAGGCGGGAGACCCAGTACTTC.

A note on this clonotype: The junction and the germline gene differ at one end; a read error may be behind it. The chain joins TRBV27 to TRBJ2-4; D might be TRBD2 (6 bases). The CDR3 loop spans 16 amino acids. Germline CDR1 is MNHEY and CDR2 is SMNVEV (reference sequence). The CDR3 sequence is CASSLGSKLAKNMQYF. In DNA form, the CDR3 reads TGTGCCAGCAGTTTAGGCTCGAAACTAGCCAAAAACATGCAGTACTTC.

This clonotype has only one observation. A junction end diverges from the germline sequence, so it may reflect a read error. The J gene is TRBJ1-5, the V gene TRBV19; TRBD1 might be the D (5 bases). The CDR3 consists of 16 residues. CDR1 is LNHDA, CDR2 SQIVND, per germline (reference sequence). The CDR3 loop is CASTFSTSQGNQPQPF. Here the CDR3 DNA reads TGTGCCAGTACGTTCTCGACATCCCAGGGCAATCAGCCCCAGCCTTTT.

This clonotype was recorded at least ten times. The CDR3 DNA reads TGCAGTGCTAACCCAGGGACTGGATCGTACAATGAGCAGTTCTTC. Protein product: CSANPGTGSYNEQFF. The chain employs TRBV20-1 and TRBJ2-1, with D perhaps matching TRBD2 (6 bases). V shed 4 bases and J shed 4 bases, with 17 bases lying between them. CDR1 is DFQATT, CDR2 SNEGSKA, per germline (reference sequence). CDR3 length: 15 amino acids.

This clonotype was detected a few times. The CDR3 region has the DNA TGTGCCAGCAGTGATGGGGGAGAAGGTCAGCCCCAGCATTTT. The encoded protein is CASSDGGEGQPQHF. This chain links TRBV2 with TRBJ1-5; possibly TRBD1 for D (5 bases). Per the germline V gene, CDR1 is SNHLY and CDR2 is FYNNEI. Trimming left V 3 bases short and J 6 bases short, with 12 bases between. This CDR3 has 14 residues. The whole variable domain, remainder taken from reference TRBV2 and TRBJ1-5, is EPEVTQTPSHQVTQMGQEVILRCVPISNHLYFYWYRQILGQKVEFLVSFYNNEISEKSEIFDDQFSVERPDGSNFTLKIRSTKLEDSAMYFCASSDGGEGQPQHFGDGTRLSIL.

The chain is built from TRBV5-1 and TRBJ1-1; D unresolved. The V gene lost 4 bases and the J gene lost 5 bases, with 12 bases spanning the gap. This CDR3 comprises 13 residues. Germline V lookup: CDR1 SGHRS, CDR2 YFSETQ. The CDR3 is CASSPIIGTEAFF. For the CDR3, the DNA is TGCGCCAGCAGCCCGATCATTGGGACTGAAGCTTTCTTT.

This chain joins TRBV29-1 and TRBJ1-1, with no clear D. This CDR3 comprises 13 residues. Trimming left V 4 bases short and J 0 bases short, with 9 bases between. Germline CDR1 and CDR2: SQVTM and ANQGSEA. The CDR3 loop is CSVAAQLNTEAFF. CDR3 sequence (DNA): TGCAGCGTTGCGGCCCAGCTGAACACTGAAGCTTTCTTT.